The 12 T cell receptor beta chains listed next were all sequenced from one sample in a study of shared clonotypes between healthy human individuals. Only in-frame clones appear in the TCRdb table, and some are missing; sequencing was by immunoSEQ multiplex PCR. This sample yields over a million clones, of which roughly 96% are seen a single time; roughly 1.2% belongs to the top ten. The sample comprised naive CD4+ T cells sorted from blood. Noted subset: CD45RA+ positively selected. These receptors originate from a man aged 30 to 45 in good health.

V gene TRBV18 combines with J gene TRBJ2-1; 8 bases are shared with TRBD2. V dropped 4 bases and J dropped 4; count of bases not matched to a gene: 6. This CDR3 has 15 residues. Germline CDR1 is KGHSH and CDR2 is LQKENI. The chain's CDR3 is CASSRTSGNYNEQFF. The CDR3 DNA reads TGTGCCAGCTCACGAACTAGCGGTAATTACAATGAGCAGTTCTTC.

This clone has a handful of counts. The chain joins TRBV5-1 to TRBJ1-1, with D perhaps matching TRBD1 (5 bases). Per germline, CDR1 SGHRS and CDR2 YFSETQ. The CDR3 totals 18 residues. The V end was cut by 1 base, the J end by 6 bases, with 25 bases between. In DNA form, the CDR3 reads TGCGCCAGCAGCTTGTATGGGGCAGGAAGGGCCATGATTGCTGAAGCTTTCTTT. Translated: CASSLYGAGRAMIAEAFF.

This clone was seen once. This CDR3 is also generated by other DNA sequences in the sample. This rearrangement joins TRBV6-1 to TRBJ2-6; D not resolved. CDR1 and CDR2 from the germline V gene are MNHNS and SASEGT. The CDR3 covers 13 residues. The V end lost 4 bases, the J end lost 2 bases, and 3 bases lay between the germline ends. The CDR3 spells CASSGTGANVLTF. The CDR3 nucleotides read TGTGCCAGCAGTGGGACTGGGGCCAACGTCCTGACTTTC.

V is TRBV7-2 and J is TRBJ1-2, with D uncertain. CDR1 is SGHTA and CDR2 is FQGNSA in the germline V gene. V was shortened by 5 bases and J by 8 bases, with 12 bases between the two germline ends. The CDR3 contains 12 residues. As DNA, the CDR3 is TGTGCCAGCAGCCCGACCAGCAGGGGCTACACCTTC. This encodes CASSPTSRGYTF. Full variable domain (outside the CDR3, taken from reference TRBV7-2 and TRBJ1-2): GAGVSQSPSNKVTEKGKDVELRCDPISGHTALYWYRQSLGQGLEFLIYFQGNSAPDKSGLPSDRFSAERTGGSVSTLTIQRTQQEDSAVYLCASSPTSRGYTFGSGTRLTVV.

The CDR3 is CASSEQGLGEKLFF. CDR3 bases: TGTGCCAGCAGTGAGCAGGGGTTGGGGGAGAAACTGTTTTTT. This chain connects TRBV6-1 to TRBJ1-4, with D tentatively TRBD1 (6 bases). Trimming removed 3 bases at V and 11 bases at J, with 16 bases between. Per germline, CDR1 MNHNS and CDR2 SASEGT. The CDR3 is 14 amino acids.

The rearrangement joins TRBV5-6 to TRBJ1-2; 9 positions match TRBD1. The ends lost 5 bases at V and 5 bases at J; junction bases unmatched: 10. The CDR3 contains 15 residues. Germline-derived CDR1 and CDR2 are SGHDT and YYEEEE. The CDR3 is CASRRGQGGQYGYTF. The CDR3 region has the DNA TGTGCCAGCAGACGGGGACAGGGTGGGCAATATGGCTACACCTTC.

CDR3: CASSLQGLGEFETQYF. CDR3 nucleotide sequence: TGTGCCAGCAGCCTCCAGGGACTAGGAGAGTTCGAGACCCAGTACTTC. The J gene is TRBJ2-5, the V gene TRBV13, with 8 nucleotides matching TRBD2. This CDR3 region has 16 residues. Germline CDR1 is PRHDT and CDR2 is FYEKMQ (reference sequence). The trim removed 5 bases at V and 5 bases at J, leaving 13 bases unmatched.

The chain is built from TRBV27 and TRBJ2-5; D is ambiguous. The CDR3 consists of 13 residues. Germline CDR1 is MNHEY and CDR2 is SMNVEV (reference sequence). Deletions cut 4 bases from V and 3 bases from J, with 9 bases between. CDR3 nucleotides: TGTGCCAGCAGTTCCCTGCGGAAAGAGACCCAGTACTTC. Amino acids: CASSSLRKETQYF.

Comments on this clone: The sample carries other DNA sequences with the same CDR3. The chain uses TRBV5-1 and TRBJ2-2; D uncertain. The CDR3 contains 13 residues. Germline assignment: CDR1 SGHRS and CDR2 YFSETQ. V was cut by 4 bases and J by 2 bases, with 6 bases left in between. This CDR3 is CASSLDNTGELFF. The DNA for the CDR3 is TGCGCCAGCAGCCTTGACAACACCGGGGAGCTGTTTTTT.

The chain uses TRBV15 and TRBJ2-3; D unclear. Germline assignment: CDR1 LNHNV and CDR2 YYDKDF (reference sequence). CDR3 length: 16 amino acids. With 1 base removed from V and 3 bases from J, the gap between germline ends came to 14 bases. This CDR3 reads CATSRVEHRATDTQYF. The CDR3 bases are TGTGCCACCAGCAGAGTAGAACATAGGGCTACAGATACGCAGTATTTT.

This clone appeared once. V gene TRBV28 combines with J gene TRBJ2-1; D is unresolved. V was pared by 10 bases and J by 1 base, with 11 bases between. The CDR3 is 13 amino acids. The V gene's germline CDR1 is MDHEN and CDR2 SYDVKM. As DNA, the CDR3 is TGTGCCACCGTACCTTGGTCCTACAATGAGCAGTTCTTC. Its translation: CATVPWSYNEQFF. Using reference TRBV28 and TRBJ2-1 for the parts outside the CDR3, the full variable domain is DVKVTQSSRYLVKRTGEKVFLECVQDMDHENMFWYRQDPGLGLRLIYFSYDVKMKEKGDIPEGYSVSREKKERFSLILESASTNQTSMYLCATVPWSYNEQFFGPGTRLTVL.

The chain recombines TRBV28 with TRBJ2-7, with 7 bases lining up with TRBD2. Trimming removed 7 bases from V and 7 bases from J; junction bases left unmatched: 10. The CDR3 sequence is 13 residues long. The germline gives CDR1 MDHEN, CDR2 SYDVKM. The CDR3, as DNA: TGTGCCAGCACGGGGAGGGTGAGTGGGGAGCAGTACTTC. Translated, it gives CASTGRVSGEQYF.